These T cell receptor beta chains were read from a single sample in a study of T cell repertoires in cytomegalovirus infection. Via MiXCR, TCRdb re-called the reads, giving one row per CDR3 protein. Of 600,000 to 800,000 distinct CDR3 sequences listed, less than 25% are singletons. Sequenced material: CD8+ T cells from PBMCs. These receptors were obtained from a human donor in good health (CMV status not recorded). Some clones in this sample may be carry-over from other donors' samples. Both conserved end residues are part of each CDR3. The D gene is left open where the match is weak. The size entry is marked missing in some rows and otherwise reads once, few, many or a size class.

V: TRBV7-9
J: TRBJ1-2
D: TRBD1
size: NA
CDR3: CASSLNRGANGYTF
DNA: TGTGCCAGCAGCTTGAACAGGGGCGCGAATGGCTACACCTTC

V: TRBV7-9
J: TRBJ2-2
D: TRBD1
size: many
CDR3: CASSSPGTGKNTGELFF
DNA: TGTGCCAGCAGTTCTCCTGGGACAGGGAAGAACACCGGGGAGCTGTTTTTT

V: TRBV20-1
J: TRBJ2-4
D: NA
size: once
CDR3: CSAPFGAGGGENIQYF
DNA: TGCAGTGCTCCTTTCGGGGCAGGGGGGGGGGAAAACATTCAGTACTTC

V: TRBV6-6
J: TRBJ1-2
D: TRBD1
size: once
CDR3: CASSVDRGNNGYTF
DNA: TGTGCCAGCAGTGTTGACAGGGGGAATAATGGCTACACCTTC

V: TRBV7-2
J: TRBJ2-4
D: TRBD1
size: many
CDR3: CASSTGTVTYIQYF
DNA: TGTGCCAGCAGCACCGGGACAGTTACCTACATTCAGTACTTC

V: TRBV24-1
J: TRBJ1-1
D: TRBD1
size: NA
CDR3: CATSDLRGSTEAFF
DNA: TGTGCCACCAGTGATCTCAGGGGGAGCACTGAAGCTTTCTTT

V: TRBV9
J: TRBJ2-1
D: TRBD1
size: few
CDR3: CASSVGQGNNEQFF
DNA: TGTGCCAGCAGCGTAGGACAGGGGAACAATGAGCAGTTCTTC

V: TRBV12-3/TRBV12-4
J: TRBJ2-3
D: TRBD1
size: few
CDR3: CASSSSPGTADTQYF
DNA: TGTGCCAGCAGTTCCTCCCCTGGGACAGCAGATACGCAGTATTTT

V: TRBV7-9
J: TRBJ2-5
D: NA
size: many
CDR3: CASSLSFQETQYF
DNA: TGTGCCAGCAGTTTAAGCTTTCAAGAGACCCAGTACTTC

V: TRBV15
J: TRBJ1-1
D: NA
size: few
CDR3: CATSRDRETEAFF
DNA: TGTGCCACCAGCAGAGATCGGGAGACTGAAGCTTTCTTT

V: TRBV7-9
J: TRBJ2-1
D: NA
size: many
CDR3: CASRPSAGPSYNEQFF
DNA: TGTGCCAGCAGACCCTCTGCGGGTCCTTCCTACAATGAGCAGTTCTTC

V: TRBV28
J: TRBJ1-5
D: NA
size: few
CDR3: CASRAVYSNQPQHF
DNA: TGTGCCAGCAGGGCAGTCTATAGCAATCAGCCCCAGCATTTT

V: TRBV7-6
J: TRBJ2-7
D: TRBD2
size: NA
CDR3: CASSISSGGDYEQYF
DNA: TGTGCCAGCAGCATCTCTAGCGGGGGGGACTACGAGCAGTACTTC

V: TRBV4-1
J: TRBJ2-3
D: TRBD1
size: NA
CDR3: CASSSPPKAGQGPDTQYF
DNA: TGCGCCAGCAGCTCCCCCCCCAAGGCGGGACAGGGGCCAGATACGCAGTATTTT

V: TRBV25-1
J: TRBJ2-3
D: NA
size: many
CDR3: CASSDPHRFTDTQYF
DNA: TGTGCCAGCAGTGACCCTCACAGATTCACAGATACGCAGTATTTT

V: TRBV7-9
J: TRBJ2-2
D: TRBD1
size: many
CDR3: CASSDRGTGELFF
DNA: TGTGCCAGCAGCGACAGGGGCACCGGGGAGCTGTTTTTT

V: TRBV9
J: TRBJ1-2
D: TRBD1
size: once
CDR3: CASSTGQGANYGYTF
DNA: TGTGCCAGCAGCACCGGACAGGGGGCTAACTATGGCTACACCTTC

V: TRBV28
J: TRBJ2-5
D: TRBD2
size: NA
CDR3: CASSSRWGRLAGGPKETQYF
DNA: TGTGCCAGCAGCTCCCGTTGGGGCCGACTAGCGGGGGGGCCGAAGGAGACCCAGTACTTC

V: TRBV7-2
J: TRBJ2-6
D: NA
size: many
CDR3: CASSLRPLGPRVSGANVLTF
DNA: TGTGCCAGCAGCTTAAGGCCTCTTGGACCGCGAGTCTCTGGGGCCAACGTCCTGACTTTC

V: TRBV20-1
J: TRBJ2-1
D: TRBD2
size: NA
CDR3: CSARYSSGVYFDEQFF
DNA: TGCAGTGCTAGATATTCTAGCGGGGTCTATTTCGATGAGCAGTTCTTC

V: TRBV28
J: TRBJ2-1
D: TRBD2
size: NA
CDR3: CASSLEAGGGYNEQFF
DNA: TGTGCCAGCAGTTTAGAGGCGGGAGGAGGGTACAATGAGCAGTTCTTC

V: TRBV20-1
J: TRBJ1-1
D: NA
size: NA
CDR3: CSATVLEAFF
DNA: TGCAGTGCCACAGTCTTAGAAGCTTTCTTT

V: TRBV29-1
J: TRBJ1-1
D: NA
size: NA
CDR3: CSVEDSWNTEAFF
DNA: TGCAGCGTTGAAGACTCATGGAACACTGAAGCTTTCTTT

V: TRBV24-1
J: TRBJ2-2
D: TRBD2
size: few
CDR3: CAIESGGPTGELFF
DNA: TGTGCCATTGAGAGCGGGGGGCCCACCGGGGAGCTGTTTTTT

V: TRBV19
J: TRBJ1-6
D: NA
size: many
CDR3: CASSLTAQYNSPLHF
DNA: TGTGCCAGTAGCCTTACAGCGCAATATAATTCACCCCTCCACTTT

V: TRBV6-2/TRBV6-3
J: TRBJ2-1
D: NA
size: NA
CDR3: CASSLYNNEQFF
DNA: TGTGCCAGCAGTTTATACAACAATGAGCAGTTCTTC

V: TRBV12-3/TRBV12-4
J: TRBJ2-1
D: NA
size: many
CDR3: CASSPRSYNEQFF
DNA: TGTGCCAGCAGTCCCCGATCTTACAATGAGCAGTTCTTC

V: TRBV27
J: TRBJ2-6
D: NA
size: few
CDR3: CASSLMGTASGANVLTF
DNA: TGTGCCAGCAGTTTAATGGGGACGGCCTCTGGGGCCAACGTCCTGACTTTC

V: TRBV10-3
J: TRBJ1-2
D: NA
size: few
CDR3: CAIRRSEYGYTF
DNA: TGTGCCATCAGAAGGTCAGAGTATGGCTACACCTTC

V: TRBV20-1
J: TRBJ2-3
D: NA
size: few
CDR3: CSAREGFRGTDTQYF
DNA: TGCAGTGCTAGAGAGGGCTTCCGTGGTACAGATACGCAGTATTTT

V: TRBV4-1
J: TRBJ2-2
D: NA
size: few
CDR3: CASSQWTTGELFF
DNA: TGCGCCAGCAGCCAATGGACTACCGGGGAGCTGTTTTTT

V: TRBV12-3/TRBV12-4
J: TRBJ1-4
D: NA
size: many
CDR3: CASSYDQGFSNEKLFF
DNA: TGTGCCAGCAGTTACGACCAAGGGTTCTCTAATGAAAAACTGTTTTTT

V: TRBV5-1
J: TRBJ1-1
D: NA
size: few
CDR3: CASSFSDNFNTEAFF
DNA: TGCGCCAGCAGCTTCTCTGACAACTTCAACACTGAAGCTTTCTTT

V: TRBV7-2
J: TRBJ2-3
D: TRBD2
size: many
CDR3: CASSSTSGGLDTQYF
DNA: TGTGCCAGCAGCTCGACTAGCGGGGGGTTGGATACGCAGTATTTT

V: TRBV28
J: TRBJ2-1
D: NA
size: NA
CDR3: CASRPGGNSNEQFF
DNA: TGTGCCAGCAGGCCGGGGGGCAATTCGAATGAGCAGTTCTTC

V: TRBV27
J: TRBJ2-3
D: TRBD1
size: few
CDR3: CASSAPAPDRGTDTQYF
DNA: TGTGCCAGCAGTGCGCCCGCGCCGGACAGGGGGACAGATACGCAGTATTTT

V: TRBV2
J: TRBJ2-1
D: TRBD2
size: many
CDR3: CASSEWGTIYNEQFF
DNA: TGTGCCAGCAGTGAGTGGGGGACTATATACAATGAGCAGTTCTTC

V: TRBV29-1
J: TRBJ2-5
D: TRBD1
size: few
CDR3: CSVEDLSRDRGRETQYF
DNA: TGCAGCGTTGAAGATCTCAGCAGGGACAGGGGTCGGGAGACCCAGTACTTC

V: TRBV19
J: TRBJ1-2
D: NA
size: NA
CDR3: CASSIRPRPDVYTF
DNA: TGTGCCAGTAGTATTAGGCCCCGCCCGGATGTCTACACCTTC

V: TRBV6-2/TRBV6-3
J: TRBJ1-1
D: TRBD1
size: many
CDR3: CASRGPTTGPNTEAFF
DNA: TGTGCCAGCCGAGGCCCAACGACAGGGCCGAACACTGAAGCTTTCTTT

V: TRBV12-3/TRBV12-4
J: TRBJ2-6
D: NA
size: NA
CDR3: CASSRAGVLTF
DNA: TGTGCCAGCAGTCGGGCGGGCGTCCTGACTTTC

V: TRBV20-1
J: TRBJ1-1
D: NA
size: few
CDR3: CSARQFEAFF
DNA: TGCAGTGCTAGACAGTTTGAAGCTTTCTTT

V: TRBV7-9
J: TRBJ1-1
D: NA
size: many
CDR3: CASSPIAGGDTEAFF
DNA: TGTGCCAGCAGCCCGATCGCAGGAGGGGACACTGAAGCTTTCTTT

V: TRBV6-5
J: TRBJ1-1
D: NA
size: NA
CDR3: CASSYSGDTPMGAFF
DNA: TGTGCCAGCAGTTACTCCGGGGACACACCTATGGGGGCTTTCTTT

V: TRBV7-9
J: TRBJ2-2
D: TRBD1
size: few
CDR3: CASRRQGNAGELFF
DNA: TGTGCCAGCAGAAGACAGGGGAACGCCGGGGAGCTGTTTTTT

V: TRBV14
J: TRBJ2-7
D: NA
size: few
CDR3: CASSQVGGYEQYF
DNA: TGTGCCAGCAGCCAAGTAGGTGGTTACGAGCAGTACTTC

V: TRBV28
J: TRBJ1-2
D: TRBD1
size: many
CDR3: CASRPTGGLGYTF
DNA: TGTGCCAGCAGGCCGACAGGGGGGTTAGGCTACACCTTC

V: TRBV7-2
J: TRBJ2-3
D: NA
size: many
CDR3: CASRKRGGPADTQYF
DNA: TGTGCCAGCAGGAAAAGGGGGGGGCCGGCAGATACGCAGTATTTT

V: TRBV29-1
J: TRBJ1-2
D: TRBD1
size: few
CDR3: CSALTGGSYGYTF
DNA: TGCAGCGCCCTGACAGGGGGGAGCTATGGCTACACCTTC

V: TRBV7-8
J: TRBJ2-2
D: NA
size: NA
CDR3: CASSLAAEGGPTGELFF
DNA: TGTGCCAGCAGCTTAGCAGCAGAAGGGGGGCCCACCGGGGAGCTGTTTTTT

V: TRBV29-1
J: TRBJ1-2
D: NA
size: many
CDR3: CSVEGEAGQHTF
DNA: TGCAGCGTTGAAGGTGAGGCCGGCCAGCACACCTTC